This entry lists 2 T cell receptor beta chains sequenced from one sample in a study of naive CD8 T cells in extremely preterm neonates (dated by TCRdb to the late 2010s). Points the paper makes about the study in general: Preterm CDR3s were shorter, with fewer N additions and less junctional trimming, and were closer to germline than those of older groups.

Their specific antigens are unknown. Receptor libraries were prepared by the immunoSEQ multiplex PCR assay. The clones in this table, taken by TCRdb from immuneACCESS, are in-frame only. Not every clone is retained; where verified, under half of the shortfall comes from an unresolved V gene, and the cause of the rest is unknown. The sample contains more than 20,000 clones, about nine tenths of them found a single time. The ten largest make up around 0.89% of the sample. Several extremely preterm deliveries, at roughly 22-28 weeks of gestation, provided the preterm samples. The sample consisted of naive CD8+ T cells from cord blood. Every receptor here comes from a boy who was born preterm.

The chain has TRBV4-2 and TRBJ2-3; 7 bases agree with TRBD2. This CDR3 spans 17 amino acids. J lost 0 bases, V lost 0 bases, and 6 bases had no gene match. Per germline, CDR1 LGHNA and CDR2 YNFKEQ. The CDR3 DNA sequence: TGTGCCAGCAGCCAAGAACTGCTAGCGGATAGCACAGATACGCAGTATTTT. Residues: CASSQELLADSTDTQYF.

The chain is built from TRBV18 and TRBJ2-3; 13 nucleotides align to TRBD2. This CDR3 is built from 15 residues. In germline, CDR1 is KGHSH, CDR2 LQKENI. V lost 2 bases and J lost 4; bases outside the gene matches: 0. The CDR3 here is CASSPTSGGADTQYF. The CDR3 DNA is TGTGCCAGCTCACCAACTAGCGGGGGGGCAGATACGCAGTATTTT.